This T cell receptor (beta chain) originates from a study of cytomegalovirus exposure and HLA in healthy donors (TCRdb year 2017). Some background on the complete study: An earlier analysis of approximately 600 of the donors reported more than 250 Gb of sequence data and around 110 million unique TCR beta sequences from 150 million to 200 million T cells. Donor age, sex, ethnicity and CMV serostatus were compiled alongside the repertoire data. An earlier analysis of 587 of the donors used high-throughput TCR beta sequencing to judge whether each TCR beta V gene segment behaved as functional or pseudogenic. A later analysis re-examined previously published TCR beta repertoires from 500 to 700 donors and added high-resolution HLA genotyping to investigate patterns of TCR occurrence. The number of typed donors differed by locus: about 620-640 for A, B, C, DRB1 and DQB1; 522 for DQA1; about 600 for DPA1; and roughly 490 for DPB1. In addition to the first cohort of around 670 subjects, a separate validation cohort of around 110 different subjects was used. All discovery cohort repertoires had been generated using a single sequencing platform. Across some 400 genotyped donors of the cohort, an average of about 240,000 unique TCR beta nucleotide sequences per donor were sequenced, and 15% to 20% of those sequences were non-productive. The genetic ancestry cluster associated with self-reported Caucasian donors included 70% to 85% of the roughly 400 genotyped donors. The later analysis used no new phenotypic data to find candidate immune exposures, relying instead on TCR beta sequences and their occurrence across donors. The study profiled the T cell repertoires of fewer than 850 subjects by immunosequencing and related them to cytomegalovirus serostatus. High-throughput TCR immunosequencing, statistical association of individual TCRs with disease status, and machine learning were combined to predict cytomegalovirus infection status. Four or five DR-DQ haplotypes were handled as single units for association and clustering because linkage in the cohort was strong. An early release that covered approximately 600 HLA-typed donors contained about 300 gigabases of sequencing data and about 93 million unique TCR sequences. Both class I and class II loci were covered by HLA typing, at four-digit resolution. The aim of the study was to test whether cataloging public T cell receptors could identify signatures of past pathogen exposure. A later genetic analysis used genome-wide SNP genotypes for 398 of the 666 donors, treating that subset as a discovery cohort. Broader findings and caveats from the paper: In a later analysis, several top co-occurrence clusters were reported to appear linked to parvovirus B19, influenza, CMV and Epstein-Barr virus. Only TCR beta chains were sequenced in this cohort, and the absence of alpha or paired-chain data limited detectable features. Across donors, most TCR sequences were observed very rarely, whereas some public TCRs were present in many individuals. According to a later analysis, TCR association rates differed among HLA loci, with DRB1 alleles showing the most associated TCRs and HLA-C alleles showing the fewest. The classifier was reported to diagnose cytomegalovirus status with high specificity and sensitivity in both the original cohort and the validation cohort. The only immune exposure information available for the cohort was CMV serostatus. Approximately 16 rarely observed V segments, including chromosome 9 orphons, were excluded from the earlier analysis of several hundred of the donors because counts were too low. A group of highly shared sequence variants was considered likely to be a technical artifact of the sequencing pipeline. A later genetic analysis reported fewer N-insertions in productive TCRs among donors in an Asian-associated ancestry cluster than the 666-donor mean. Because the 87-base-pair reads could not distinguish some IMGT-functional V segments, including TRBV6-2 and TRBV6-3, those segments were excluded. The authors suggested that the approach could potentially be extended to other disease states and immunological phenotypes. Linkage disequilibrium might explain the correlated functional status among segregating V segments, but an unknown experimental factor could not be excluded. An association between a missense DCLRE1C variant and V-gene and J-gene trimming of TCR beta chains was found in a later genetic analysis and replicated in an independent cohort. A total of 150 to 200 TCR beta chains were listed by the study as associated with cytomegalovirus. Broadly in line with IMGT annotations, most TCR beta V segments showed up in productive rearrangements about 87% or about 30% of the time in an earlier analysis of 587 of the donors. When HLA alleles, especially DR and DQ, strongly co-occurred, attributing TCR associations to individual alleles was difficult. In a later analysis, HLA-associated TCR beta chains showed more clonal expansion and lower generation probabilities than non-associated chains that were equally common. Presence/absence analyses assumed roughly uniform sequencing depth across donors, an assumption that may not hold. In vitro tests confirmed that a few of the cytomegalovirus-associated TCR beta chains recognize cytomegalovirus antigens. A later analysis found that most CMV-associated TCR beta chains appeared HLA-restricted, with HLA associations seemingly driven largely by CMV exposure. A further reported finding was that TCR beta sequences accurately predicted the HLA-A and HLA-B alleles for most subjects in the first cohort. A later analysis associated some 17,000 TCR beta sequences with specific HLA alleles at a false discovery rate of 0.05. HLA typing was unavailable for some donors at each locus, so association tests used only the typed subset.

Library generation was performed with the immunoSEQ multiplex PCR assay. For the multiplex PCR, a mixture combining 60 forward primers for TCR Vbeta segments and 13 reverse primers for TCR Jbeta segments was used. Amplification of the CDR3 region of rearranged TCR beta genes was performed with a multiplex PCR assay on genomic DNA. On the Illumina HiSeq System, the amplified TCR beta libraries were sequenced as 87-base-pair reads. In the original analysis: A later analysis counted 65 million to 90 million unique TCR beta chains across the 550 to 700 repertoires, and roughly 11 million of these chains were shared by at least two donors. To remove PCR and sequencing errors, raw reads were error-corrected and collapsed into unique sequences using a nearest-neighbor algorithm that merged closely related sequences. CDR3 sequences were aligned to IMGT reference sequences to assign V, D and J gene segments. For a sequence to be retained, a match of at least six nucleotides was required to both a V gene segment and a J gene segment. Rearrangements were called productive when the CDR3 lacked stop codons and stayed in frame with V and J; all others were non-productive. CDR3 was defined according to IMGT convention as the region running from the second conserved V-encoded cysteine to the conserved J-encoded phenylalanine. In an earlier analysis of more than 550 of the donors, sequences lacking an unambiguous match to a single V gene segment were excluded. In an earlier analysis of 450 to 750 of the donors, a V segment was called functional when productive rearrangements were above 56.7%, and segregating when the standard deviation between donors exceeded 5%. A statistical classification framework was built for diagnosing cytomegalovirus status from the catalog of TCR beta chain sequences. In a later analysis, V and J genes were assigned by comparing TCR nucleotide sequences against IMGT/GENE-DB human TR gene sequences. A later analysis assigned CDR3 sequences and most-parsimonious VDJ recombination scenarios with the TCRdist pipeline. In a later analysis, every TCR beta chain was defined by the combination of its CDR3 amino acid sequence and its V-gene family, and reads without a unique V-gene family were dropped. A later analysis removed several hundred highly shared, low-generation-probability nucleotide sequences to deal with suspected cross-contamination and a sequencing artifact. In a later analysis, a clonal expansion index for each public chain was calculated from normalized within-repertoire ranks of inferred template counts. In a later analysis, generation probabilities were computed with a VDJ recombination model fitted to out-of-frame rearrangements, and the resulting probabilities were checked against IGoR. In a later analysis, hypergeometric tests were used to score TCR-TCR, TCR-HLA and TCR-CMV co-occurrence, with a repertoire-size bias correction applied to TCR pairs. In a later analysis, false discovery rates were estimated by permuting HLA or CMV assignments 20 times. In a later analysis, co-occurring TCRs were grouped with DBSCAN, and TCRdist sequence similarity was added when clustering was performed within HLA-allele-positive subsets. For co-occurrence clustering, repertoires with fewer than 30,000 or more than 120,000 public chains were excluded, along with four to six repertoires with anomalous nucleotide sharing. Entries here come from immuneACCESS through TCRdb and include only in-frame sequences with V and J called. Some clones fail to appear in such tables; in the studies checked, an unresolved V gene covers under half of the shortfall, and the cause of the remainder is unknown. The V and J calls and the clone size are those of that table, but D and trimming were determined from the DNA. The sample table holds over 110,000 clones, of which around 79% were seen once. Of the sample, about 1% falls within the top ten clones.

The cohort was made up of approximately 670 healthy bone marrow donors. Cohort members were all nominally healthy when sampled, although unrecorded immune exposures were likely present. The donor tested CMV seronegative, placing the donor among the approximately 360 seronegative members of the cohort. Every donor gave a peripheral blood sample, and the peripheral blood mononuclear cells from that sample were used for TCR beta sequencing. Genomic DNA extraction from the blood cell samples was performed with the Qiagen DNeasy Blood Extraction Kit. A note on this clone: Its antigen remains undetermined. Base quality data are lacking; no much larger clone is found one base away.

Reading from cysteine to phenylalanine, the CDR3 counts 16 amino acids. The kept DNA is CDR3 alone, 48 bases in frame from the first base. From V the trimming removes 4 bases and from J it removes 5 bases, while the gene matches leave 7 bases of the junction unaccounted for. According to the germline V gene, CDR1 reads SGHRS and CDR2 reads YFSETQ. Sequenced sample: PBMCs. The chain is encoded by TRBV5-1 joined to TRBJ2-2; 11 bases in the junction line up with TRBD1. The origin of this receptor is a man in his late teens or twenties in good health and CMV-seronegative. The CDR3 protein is CASSRDRGDRTGELFF. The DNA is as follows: TGCGCCAGCAGCAGGGACAGGGGGGATCGGACCGGGGAGCTGTTTTTT.